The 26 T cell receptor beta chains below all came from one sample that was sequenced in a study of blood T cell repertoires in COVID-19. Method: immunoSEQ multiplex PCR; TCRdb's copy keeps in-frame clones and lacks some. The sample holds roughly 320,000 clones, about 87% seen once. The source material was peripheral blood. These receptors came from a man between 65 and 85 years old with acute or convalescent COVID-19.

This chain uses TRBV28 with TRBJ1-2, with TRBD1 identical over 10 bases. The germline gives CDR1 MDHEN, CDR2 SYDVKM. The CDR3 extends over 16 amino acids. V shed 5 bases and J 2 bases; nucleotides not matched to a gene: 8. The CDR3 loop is CASSAPSGQGNYGYTF. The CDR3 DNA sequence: TGTGCCAGCAGTGCACCCTCGGGACAGGGGAACTATGGCTACACCTTC.

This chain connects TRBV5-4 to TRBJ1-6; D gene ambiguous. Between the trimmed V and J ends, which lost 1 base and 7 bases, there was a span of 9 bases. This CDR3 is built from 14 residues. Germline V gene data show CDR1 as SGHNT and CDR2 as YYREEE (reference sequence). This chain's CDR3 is CASSLFGVNSPLHF. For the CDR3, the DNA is TGTGCCAGCAGCTTGTTCGGGGTAAATTCACCCCTCCACTTT.

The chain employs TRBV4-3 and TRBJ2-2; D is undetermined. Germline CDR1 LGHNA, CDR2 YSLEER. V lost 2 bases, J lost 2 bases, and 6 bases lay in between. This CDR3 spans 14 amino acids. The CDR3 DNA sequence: TGCGCCAGCAGCCAATCACACAACACCGGGGAGCTGTTTTTT. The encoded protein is CASSQSHNTGELFF.

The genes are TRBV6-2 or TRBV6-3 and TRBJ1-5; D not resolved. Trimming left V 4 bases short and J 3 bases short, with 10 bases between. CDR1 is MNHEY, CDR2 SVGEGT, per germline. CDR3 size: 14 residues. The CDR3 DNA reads TGTGCCAGCAGTTGGGCCCTACTCAATCAGCCCCAGCATTTT. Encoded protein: CASSWALLNQPQHF.

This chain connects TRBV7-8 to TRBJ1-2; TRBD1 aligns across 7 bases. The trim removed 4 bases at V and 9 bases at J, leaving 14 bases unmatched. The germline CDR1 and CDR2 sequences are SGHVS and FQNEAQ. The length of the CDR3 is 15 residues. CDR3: CASSSPSRDRSRYTF. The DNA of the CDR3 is TGTGCCAGCAGCTCGCCTTCCCGGGACAGAAGCCGCTACACCTTC. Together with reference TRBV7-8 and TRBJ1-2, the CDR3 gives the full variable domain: GAGVSQSPRYKVAKRGQDVALRCDPISGHVSLFWYQQALGQGPEFLTYFQNEAQLDKSGLPSDRFFAERPEGSVSTLKIQRTQQEDSAVYLCASSSPSRDRSRYTFGSGTRLTVV.

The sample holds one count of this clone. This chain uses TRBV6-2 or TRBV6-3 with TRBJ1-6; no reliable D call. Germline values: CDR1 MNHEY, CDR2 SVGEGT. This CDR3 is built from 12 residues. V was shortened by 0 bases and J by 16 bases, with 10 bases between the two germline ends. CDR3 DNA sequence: TGTGCCAGCAGTTACTCTACATCGATGCTCCACTTT. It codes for CASSYSTSMLHF.

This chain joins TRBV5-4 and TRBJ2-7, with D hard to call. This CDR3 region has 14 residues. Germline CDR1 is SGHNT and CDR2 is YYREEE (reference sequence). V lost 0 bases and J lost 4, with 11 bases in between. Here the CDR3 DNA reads TGTGCCAGCAGCTTGGAGGCGGCAGTTTACGAGCAGTACTTC. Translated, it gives CASSLEAAVYEQYF.

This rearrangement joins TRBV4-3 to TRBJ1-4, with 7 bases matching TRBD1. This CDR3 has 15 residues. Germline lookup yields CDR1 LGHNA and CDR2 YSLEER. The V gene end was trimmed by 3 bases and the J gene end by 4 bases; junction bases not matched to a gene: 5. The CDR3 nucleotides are TGCGCCAGCAGCCAGTCGACAGGGAGTAATGAAAAACTGTTTTTT. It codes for CASSQSTGSNEKLFF.

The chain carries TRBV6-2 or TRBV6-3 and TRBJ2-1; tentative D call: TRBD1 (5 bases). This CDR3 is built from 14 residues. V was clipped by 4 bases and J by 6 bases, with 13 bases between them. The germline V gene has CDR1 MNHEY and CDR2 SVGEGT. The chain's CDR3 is CASSSPRQRNEQFF. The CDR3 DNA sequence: TGTGCCAGCAGTTCCCCTCGACAGCGCAATGAGCAGTTCTTC.

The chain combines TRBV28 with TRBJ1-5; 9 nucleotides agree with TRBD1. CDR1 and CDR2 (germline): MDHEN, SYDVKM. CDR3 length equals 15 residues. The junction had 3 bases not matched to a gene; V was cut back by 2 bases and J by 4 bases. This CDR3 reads CASSLPTGGNQPQHF. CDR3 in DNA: TGTGCCAGCAGTTTACCGACAGGGGGAAATCAGCCCCAGCATTTT.

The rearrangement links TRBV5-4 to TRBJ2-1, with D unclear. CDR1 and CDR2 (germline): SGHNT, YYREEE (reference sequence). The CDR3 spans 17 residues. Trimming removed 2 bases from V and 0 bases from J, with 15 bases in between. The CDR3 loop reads CASSFQAQPSSYNEQFF. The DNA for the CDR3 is TGTGCCAGCAGCTTTCAAGCGCAACCAAGCTCCTACAATGAGCAGTTCTTC. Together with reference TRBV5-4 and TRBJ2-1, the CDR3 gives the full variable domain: ETGVTQSPTHLIKTRGQQVTLRCSSQSGHNTVSWYQQALGQGPQFIFQYYREEENGRGNFPPRFSGLQFPNYSSELNVNALELDDSALYLCASSFQAQPSSYNEQFFGPGTRLTVL.

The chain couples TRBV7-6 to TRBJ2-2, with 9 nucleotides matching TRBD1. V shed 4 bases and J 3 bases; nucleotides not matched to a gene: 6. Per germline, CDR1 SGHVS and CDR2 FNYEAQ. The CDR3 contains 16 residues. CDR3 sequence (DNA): TGTGCCAGCAGCTCCGGACAGGGGACTTACACCGGGGAGCTGTTTTTT. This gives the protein CASSSGQGTYTGELFF.

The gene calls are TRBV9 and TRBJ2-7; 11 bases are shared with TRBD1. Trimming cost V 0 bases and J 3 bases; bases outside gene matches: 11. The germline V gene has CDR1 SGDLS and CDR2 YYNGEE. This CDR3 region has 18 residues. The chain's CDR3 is CASSVAPSTGQGVYEQYF. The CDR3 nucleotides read TGTGCCAGCAGCGTAGCGCCTTCAACGGGACAGGGGGTCTACGAGCAGTACTTC.

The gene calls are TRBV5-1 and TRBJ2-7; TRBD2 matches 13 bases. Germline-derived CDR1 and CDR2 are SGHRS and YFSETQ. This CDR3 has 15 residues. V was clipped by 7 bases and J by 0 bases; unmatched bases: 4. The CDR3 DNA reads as TGCGCCAGCTCGGGACTAGCGGGGAGCTCCTACGAGCAGTACTTC. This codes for CASSGLAGSSYEQYF.

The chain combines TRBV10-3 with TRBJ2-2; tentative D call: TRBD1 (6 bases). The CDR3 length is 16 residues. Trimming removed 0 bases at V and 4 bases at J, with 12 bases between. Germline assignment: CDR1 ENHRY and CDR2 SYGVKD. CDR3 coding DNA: TGTGCCATCAGTGAGTCTGGGGGCGCGGGCACCGGGGAGCTGTTTTTT. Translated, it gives CAISESGGAGTGELFF.

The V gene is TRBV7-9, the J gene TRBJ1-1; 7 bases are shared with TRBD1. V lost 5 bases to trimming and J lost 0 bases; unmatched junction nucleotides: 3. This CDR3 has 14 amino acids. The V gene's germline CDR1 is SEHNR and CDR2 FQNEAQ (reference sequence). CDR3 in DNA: TGTGCCAGCAGCATAACAGGGGTGAACACTGAAGCTTTCTTT. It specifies CASSITGVNTEAFF.

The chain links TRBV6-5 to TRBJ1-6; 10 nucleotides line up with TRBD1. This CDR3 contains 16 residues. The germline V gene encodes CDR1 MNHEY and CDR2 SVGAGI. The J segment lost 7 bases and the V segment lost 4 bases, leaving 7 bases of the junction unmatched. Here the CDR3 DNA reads TGTGCCAGCAGTTTCCGGGACAGGGGTTTGAATTCACCCCTCCACTTT. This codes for CASSFRDRGLNSPLHF.

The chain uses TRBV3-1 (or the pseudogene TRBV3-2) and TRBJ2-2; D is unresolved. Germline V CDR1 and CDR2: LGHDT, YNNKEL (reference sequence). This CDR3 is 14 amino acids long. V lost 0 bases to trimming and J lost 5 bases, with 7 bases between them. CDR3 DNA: TGTGCCAGCAGCCAAGAAGAGGTTACCGGGGAGCTGTTTTTT. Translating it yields CASSQEEVTGELFF.

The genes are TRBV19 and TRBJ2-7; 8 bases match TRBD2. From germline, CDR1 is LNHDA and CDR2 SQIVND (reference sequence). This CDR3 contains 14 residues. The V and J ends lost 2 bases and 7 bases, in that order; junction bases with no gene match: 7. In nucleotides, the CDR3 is TGTGCCAGTAGTATAACGGGAGGGCCCGGGGAGCAGTACTTC. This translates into CASSITGGPGEQYF.

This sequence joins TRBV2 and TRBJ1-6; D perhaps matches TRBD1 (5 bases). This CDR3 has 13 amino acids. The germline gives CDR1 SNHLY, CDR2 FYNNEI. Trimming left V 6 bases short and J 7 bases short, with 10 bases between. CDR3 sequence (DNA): TGTGCCAGCAGGACAGACCTGAATTCACCCCTCCACTTT. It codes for CASRTDLNSPLHF. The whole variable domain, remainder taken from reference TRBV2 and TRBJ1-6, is EPEVTQTPSHQVTQMGQEVILRCVPISNHLYFYWYRQILGQKVEFLVSFYNNEISEKSEIFDDQFSVERPDGSNFTLKIRSTKLEDSAMYFCASRTDLNSPLHFGNGTRLTVT.

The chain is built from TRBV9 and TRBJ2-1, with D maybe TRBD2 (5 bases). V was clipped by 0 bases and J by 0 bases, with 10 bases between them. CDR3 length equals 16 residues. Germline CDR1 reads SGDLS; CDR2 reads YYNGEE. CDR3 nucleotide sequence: TGTGCCAGCAGCGTAGGGGAGCGGAGCTCCTACAATGAGCAGTTCTTC. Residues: CASSVGERSSYNEQFF.

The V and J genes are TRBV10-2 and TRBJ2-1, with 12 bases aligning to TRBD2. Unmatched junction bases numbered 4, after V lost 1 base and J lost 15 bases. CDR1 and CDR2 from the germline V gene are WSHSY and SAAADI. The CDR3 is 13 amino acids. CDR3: CASSEWTSGILFF. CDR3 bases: TGCGCCAGCAGTGAGTGGACTAGCGGGATCCTGTTCTTC.

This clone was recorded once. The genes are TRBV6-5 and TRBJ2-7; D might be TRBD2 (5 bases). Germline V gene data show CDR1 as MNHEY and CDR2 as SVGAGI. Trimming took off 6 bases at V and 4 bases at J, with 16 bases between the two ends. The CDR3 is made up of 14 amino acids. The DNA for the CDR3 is TGTGCCAGCAGGGACGGAGGTTCTAAGTACGAGCAGTACTTC. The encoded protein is CASRDGGSKYEQYF.

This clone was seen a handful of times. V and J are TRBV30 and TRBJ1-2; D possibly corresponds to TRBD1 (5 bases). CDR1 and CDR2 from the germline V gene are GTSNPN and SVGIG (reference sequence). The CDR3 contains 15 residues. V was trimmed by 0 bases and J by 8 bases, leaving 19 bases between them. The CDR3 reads CAWSVRGGVPPGYTF. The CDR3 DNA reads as TGTGCCTGGAGTGTACGAGGAGGGGTCCCCCCCGGCTACACCTTC.

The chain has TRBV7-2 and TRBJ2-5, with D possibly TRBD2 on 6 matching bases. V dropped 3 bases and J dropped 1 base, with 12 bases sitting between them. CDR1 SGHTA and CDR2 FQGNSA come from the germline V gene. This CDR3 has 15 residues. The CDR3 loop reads CASSLGGRLQETQYF. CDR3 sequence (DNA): TGTGCCAGCAGCTTGGGGGGTAGGCTCCAAGAGACCCAGTACTTC. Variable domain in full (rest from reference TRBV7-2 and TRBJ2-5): GAGVSQSPSNKVTEKGKDVELRCDPISGHTALYWYRQSLGQGLEFLIYFQGNSAPDKSGLPSDRFSAERTGGSVSTLTIQRTQQEDSAVYLCASSLGGRLQETQYFGPGTRLLVL.

CDR3 protein: CASSQPGHRYNEQFF. The CDR3 coding sequence is TGTGCCAGCAGCCAACCCGGACATAGATACAATGAGCAGTTCTTC. The rearrangement uses TRBV4-2 and TRBJ2-1; weak D call: TRBD1 (5 bases). Germline-derived CDR1 and CDR2 are LGHNA and YNFKEQ. There are 15 residues in the CDR3. Deletions cut 2 bases from V and 4 bases from J, with 12 bases between.